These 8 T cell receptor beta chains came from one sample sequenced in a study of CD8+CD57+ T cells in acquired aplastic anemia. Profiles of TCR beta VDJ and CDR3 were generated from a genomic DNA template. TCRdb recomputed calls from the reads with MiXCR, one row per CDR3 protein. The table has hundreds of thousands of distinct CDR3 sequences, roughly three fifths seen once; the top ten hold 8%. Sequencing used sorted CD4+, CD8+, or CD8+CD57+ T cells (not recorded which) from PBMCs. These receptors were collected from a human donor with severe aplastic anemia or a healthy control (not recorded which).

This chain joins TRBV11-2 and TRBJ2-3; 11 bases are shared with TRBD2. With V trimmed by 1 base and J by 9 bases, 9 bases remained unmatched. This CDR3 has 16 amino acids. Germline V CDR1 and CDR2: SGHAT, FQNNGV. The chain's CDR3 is CASSLGSLAGGGTQYF. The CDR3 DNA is TGTGCCAGCAGCTTAGGGTCTCTAGCGGGAGGAGGGACGCAGTATTTT.

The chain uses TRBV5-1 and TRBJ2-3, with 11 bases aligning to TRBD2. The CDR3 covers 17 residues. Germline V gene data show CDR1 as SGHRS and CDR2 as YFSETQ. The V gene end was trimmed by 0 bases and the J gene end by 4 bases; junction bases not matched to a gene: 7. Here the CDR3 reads CASSLGLAGGLADTQYF. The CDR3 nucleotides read TGCGCCAGCAGCTTGGGGCTAGCGGGGGGACTAGCAGATACGCAGTATTTT.

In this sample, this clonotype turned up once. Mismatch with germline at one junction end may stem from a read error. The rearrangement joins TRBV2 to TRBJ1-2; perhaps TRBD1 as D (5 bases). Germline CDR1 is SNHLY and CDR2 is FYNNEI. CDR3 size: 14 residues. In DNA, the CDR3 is TGTCCCAGCACCGGCGGGGGGGGGGGGTATGGCTACACCTTC. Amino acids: CPSTGGGGGYGYTF.

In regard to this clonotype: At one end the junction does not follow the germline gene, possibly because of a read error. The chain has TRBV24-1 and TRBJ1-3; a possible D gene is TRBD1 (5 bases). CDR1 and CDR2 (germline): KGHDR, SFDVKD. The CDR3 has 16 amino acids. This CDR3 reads CATSDPGRTGGKTIYF. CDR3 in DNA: TGTGCCACCAGTGACCCAGGGAGAACCGGAGGAAAAACCATATATTTT.

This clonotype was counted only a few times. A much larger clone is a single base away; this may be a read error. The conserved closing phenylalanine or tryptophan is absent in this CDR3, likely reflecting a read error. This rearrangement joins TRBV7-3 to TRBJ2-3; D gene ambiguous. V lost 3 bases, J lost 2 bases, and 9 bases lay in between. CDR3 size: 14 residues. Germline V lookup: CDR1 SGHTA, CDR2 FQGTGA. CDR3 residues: CASSFSPTTDTQYL. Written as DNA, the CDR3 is TGTGCCAGCAGCTTTAGCCCTACCACAGATACGCAGTATCTT.

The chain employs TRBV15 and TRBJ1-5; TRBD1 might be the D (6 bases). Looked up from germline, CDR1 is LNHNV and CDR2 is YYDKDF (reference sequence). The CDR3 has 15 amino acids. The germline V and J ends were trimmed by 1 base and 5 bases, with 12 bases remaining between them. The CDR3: CATSRAADSDQPQHF. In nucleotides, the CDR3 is TGTGCCACCAGCAGAGCGGCGGACAGTGATCAGCCCCAGCATTTT.

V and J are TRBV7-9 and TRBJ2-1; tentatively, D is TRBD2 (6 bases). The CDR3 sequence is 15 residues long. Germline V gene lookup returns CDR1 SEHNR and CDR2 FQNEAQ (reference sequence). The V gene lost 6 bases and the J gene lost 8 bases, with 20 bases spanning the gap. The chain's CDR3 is CASSVGVGGGDEQFF. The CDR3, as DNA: TGTGCCAGCAGTGTCGGGGTGGGCGGCGGGGATGAGCAGTTCTTC.

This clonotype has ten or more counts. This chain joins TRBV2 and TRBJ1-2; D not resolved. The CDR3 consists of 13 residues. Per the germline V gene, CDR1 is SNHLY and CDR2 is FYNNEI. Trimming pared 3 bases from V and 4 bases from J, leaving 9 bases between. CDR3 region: CASSDPVTYGYTF. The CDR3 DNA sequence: TGTGCCAGCAGTGATCCAGTCACCTATGGCTACACCTTC.